Sequencing of this TCR beta chain was carried out in a study of cytomegalovirus exposure and HLA in healthy donors. PCR employed 60 Vbeta and 13 Jbeta primers. Here immunoSEQ multiplex PCR was the method, and the copy in TCRdb shows in-frame clones only, minus some. The sample records 100,000 to 150,000 clones, 55% to 75% being singletons. The CDR3 consists of 16 residues. Unmatched junction bases numbered 6, after V lost 3 bases and J lost 6 bases. Germline CDR1 and CDR2: MGHRA and YSYEKL. For this clone: The target antigen is unknown.

Sampled while nominally healthy, donors likely had unrecorded immune exposures. Findings and caveats of the study: Further analysis was carried out later, and it showed several of the most significant clusters appearing linked to common viral pathogens. The investigators catalogued 180 or so TCR beta chains as cytomegalovirus-associated. Likely technical artifact: a cluster of highly shared sequence variants.

The sample was PBMCs. The sequence came from a man under 40 in good health and CMV-seronegative. This chain links TRBV4-1 with TRBJ2-1, with TRBD2 identical over 12 bases. DNA for the CDR3: TGCGCCAGCAGCCACAGACTAGCGGGGGCCCCCAATGAGCAGTTCTTC. As protein: CASSHRLAGAPNEQFF.